Listed here are 17 T cell receptor beta chains from one sample, sequenced in a study of relationships among human T cell subsets. From mRNA, alpha and beta CDR3 regions were amplified using semiquantitative ARM-PCR. Exponential amplification used communal superprimers after tagged nested gene-specific primers in ARM-PCR. TCRdb used MiXCR to reprocess the multiplex PCR reads, holding one entry per CDR3 protein. This table has thousands of distinct CDR3 sequences, about 42% appearing once. Sequencing input: activated T cells sorted from blood. Subset of the sample: CD45RA-RO-CD69+ activated T cells. These receptors were obtained from a man aged 35 to 55 in good health.

The V gene is TRBV10-2, the J gene TRBJ2-3, with a weak D call TRBD1 (5 bases). Trimming took off 10 bases at V and 3 bases at J, with 11 bases between the two ends. Germline V gene sequence: CDR1 WSHSY, CDR2 SAAADI. The CDR3 totals 12 residues. This CDR3 reads CATGQGTDTQYF. Here the CDR3 DNA reads TGCGCCACAGGGCAGGGTACAGATACGCAGTATTTT.

The sample holds one count of this clonotype. The chain couples TRBV4-2 to TRBJ2-5; D ambiguous. V was trimmed by 0 bases and J by 3 bases, leaving 8 bases between them. This CDR3 region has 14 residues. Germline V gene lookup returns CDR1 LGHNA and CDR2 YNFKEQ. CDR3 residues: CASSQELVKETQYF. In nucleotides, the CDR3 is TGTGCCAGCAGCCAAGAGCTCGTCAAAGAGACCCAGTACTTC.

This clonotype has more than one count but fewer than ten. This sequence joins TRBV11-2 and TRBJ1-6, with D possibly being TRBD1 (6 bases). The CDR3 contains 13 residues. The germline gives CDR1 SGHAT, CDR2 FQNNGV. The V end lost 0 bases, the J end lost 9 bases, and 6 bases lay between the germline ends. The CDR3 DNA sequence: TGTGCCAGCAGCTTAGACAGGGGTTCACCCCTCCACTTT. Translating it yields CASSLDRGSPLHF.

Only one count was recorded for this clonotype. This sequence joins TRBV4-1 and TRBJ1-2; D is undetermined. Trimming cost V 1 base and J 4 bases, with 13 bases left between them. This CDR3 has 15 amino acids. In germline, CDR1 is MGHRA, CDR2 YSYEKL. CDR3 region: CASSQGHGVIYGYTF. The CDR3 DNA reads TGCGCCAGCAGCCAAGGGCACGGTGTTATCTATGGCTACACCTTC.

The rearrangement links TRBV2 to TRBJ1-2; D is perhaps TRBD1 (5 bases). Trimming shortened V by 4 bases and J by 4 bases, and 7 bases separated the two germline ends. CDR1 is SNHLY, CDR2 FYNNEI, per germline. The CDR3 sequence is 12 residues long. CDR3 sequence reads: CASSGQLYGYTF. The CDR3 coding sequence is TGTGCCAGCAGTGGACAGCTCTATGGCTACACCTTC.

V usage is TRBV7-9 and J usage is TRBJ1-5; D call uncertain. From germline, CDR1 is SEHNR and CDR2 FQNEAQ (reference sequence). The CDR3 consists of 12 residues. V was trimmed by 3 bases and J by 2 bases, leaving 2 bases between them. This CDR3 reads CASSFGNQPQHF. CDR3 DNA sequence: TGTGCCAGCAGCTTCGGCAATCAGCCCCAGCATTTT.

In its sample, this clonotype was seen a few times. The rearrangement joins TRBV7-9 to TRBJ2-7; D gene ambiguous. Trimming took 5 bases from V and 2 from J, leaving 7 bases between them. Germline V gene lookup returns CDR1 SEHNR and CDR2 FQNEAQ (reference sequence). The CDR3 is 12 residues long. The CDR3 loop reads CASSNNPYEQYF. The CDR3 DNA reads as TGTGCCAGCAGCAATAATCCCTACGAGCAGTACTTC.

The J gene is TRBJ1-5, the V gene TRBV6-1; D uncertain. The V end was cut by 8 bases, the J end by 2 bases, with 16 bases between. CDR1 and CDR2 (germline): MNHNS, SASEGT. CDR3 length: 15 amino acids. This CDR3 reads CASGGRKDGNQPQHF. The CDR3 DNA reads TGTGCCAGCGGTGGCCGAAAGGATGGCAATCAGCCCCAGCATTTT.

The chain recombines TRBV6-5 with TRBJ1-6, with D hard to call. V dropped 2 bases and J dropped 10 bases, with 9 bases sitting between them. The CDR3 runs to 13 residues. Germline lookup yields CDR1 MNHEY and CDR2 SVGAGI. The CDR3 DNA is TGTGCCAGCAGTTACAAGACCAGGTCACCCCTCCACTTT. Amino acids: CASSYKTRSPLHF.

In this sample, this clonotype turned up a few times. The rearrangement links TRBV5-5 to TRBJ1-5, with D unclear. CDR1 SGHKS and CDR2 YYEKEE come from the germline V gene (reference sequence). This CDR3 is built from 15 residues. V gave up 2 bases and J gave up 4 bases, with 13 bases separating them. CDR3 in amino acids: CASSLIDGGNQPQHF. The CDR3 nucleotides are TGTGCCAGCAGCTTAATCGACGGCGGGAATCAGCCCCAGCATTTT.

J is TRBJ2-1 and V is TRBV6-6, with D hard to call. The germline V and J ends were trimmed by 1 base and 9 bases, with 7 bases remaining between them. The CDR3 is made up of 12 amino acids. CDR1 MNHNY and CDR2 SVGAGI come from the germline V gene (reference sequence). The CDR3 bases are TGTGCCAGCAGTTACTTTAGGAGTGAGCAGTTCTTC. Its protein is CASSYFRSEQFF.

The chain couples TRBV11-1 to TRBJ1-1; maybe TRBD1 (6 bases). The V gene's germline CDR1 is SGHAT and CDR2 FQDESV (reference sequence). V dropped 10 bases and J dropped 5 bases, with 17 bases sitting between them. This CDR3 spans 13 amino acids. The CDR3 bases are TGTGCCACCTCTGGACAGCAGGCGACTGAAGCTTTCTTT. Residues: CATSGQQATEAFF.

The chain recombines TRBV7-8 with TRBJ2-3; the match to TRBD2 covers 10 bases. Germline V gene lookup returns CDR1 SGHVS and CDR2 FQNEAQ. The length of the CDR3 is 18 residues. V was clipped by 4 bases and J by 0 bases; unmatched bases: 10. CDR3 sequence reads: CASSSSRTSGPSTDTQYF. The CDR3 bases are TGTGCCAGCAGCTCCTCTAGGACTAGCGGCCCGAGCACAGATACGCAGTATTTT.

The chain employs TRBV11-2 and TRBJ2-5; 10 bases are shared with TRBD2. The V and J ends lost 7 bases and 5 bases, in that order; junction bases with no gene match: 16. The CDR3 loop spans 17 amino acids. In germline, CDR1 is SGHAT, CDR2 FQNNGV. The CDR3 reads CASTRTTSGLGRETQYF. CDR3 in DNA: TGTGCCAGCACCCGGACGACTAGCGGGCTGGGTAGGGAGACCCAGTACTTC.

Only a few counts were recorded for this clonotype. The genes are TRBV29-1 and TRBJ2-7; TRBD2 is a possible D gene (5 bases). Germline V lookup: CDR1 SQVTM, CDR2 ANQGSEA. The ends were cut back, 6 bases at V and 2 bases at J, with 20 bases in the middle. The CDR3 length is 15 residues. CDR3 sequence reads: CSVGILGRGTYEQYF. CDR3 bases: TGCAGCGTGGGTATTTTGGGCAGAGGGACCTACGAGCAGTACTTC.

J is TRBJ2-7 and V is TRBV6-5; 8 nucleotides match TRBD2. The CDR3 extends over 15 amino acids. Germline CDR1 MNHEY, CDR2 SVGAGI. J lost 5 bases, V lost 6 bases, and 12 bases had no gene match. The CDR3 sequence is CASSQTSDIGHEQYF. The CDR3 DNA reads TGTGCCAGCAGCCAGACTAGCGACATCGGCCACGAGCAGTACTTC.

This clonotype came up a few times. The rearrangement joins TRBV5-1 to TRBJ2-1; D may be TRBD1 or TRBD2 (5 bases each). Germline CDR1 reads SGHRS; CDR2 reads YFSETQ. Trimming shortened V by 2 bases and J by 4 bases, and 10 bases separated the two germline ends. This CDR3 comprises 14 residues. The CDR3 region is CASSFGTQYNEQFF. The CDR3 DNA is TGCGCCAGCAGCTTCGGGACCCAATACAATGAGCAGTTCTTC.